This TCR beta chain was sequenced in a study of shared clonotypes between healthy human individuals. Study-wide context: Three CD4 naive, three CD4 memory, two CD8 naive and one CD8 memory plate were used per donor. Study-level results: With a handful of donors compared, 4% to 5% of naive CD4 clonotypes were shared.

Looked up from germline, CDR1 is SGDLS and CDR2 is YYNGEE. With 2 bases clipped from V and 1 base from J, the junction kept 6 bases outside the gene matches. The length of the CDR3 is 16 residues. Division of CD4+ cells produced a CD45RA+ naive subset and a CD45RA-negative memory subset. Remarks on this clone: Antigen specificity is unknown.

Deep level was the assay's run setting. Some clones are missing from TCRdb's copy, which holds only in-frame ones; the method was immunoSEQ multiplex PCR. The sample consists of 170,000 or so clones, about 68% of them appearing once. This sequence was found in a man aged 30-40 years in good health. The J gene is TRBJ2-5, the V gene TRBV9; 9 bases map to TRBD1. The sample taken for sequencing was memory CD4+ T cells sorted from blood. Stated subset: CD45RA-negative fraction. In DNA form, the CDR3 reads TGTGCCAGCAGCGTTGACAGGGGGGGGCCCCAAGAGACCCAGTACTTC. Translation: CASSVDRGGPQETQYF. Full variable domain (missing parts from reference TRBV9 and TRBJ2-5): DSGVTQTPKHLITATGQRVTLRCSPRSGDLSVYWYQQSLDQGLQFLIQYYNGEERAKGNILERFSAQQFPDLHSELNLSSLELGDSALYFCASSVDRGGPQETQYFGPGTRLLVL.